This T cell receptor (beta chain) came from a study of blood T cell repertoires in COVID-19. Overall study: The origin of the acute and convalescent COVID-19 samples was the United States, Italy and Spain. In each case, the material was cDNA or gDNA derived from T cells, B-cell-depleted T cells, or PBMCs.

Per the authors' pipeline: From reference gene primer amplification, estimates of nucleated cell counts were derived. Measured with immunoSEQ multiplex PCR; TCRdb has only the in-frame clones, and not every one. V, J and clone size derive from that table, while D and trimming were established from the DNA sequence. The profile shows approximately 74,000 clones, approximately 86% of them singletons. V lost 8 bases and J lost 3, with 14 bases in between. Germline CDR1 is LNHDA and CDR2 is SQIVND (reference sequence). The CDR3 has 14 residues. Sequenced material: peripheral blood. V and J are TRBV19 and TRBJ1-5, with a tentative D call TRBD1 (5 bases). The TCR was taken from a woman aged 60-75 years with acute or convalescent COVID-19. The DNA of the CDR3 is TGTGCCAGTTGGGGGGGTCATGACAATCAGCCCCAGCATTTT. Translation gives CASWGGHDNQPQHF.